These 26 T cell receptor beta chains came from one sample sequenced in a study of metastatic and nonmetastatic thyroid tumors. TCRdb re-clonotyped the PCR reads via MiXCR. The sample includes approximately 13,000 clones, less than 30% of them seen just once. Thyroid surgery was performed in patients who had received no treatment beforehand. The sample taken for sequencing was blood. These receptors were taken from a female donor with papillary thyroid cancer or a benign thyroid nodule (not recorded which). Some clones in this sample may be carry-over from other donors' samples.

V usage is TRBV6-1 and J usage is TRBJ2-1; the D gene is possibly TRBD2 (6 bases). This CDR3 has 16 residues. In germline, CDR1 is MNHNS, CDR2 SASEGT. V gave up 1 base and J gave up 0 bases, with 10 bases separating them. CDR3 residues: CASSEETRPSYNEQFF. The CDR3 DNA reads TGTGCCAGCAGTGAAGAGACTAGGCCCTCCTACAATGAGCAGTTCTTC.

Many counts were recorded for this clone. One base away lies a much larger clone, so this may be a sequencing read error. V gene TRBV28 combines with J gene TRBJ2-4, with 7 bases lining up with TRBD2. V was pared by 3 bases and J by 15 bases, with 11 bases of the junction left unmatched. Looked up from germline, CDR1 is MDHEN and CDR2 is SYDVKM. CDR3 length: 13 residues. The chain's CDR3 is CASSLDGTNISYF. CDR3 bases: TGTGCCAGCAGTTTGGACGGGACTAACATTTCGTACTTC. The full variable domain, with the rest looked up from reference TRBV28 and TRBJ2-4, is DVKVTQSSRYLVKRTGEKVFLECVQDMDHENMFWYRQDPGLGLRLIYFSYDVKMKEKGDIPEGYSVSREKKERFSLILESASTNQTSMYLCASSLDGTNISYFGAGTRLSVL.

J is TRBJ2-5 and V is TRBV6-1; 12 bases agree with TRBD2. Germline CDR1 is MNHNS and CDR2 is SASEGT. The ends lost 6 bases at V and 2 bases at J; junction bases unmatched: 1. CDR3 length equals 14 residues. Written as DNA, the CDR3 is TGTGCCAGCAGGCTAGCGGGGGGGCAAGAGACCCAGTACTTC. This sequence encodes CASRLAGGQETQYF.

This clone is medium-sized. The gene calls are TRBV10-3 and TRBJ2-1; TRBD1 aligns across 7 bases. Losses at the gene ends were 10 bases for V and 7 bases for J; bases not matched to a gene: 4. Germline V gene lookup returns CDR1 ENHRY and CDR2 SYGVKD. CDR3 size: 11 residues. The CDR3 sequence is CATSRGNEQFF. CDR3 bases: TGTGCCACGTCCAGGGGGAATGAGCAGTTCTTC.

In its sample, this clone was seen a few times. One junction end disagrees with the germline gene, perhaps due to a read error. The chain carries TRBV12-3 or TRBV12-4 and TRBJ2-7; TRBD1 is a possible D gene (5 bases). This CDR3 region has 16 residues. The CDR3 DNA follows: TGCGCCAGCAGCCAATACCATCAAGGGGTAGGCTACGAGCAGTACTTC. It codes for CASSQYHQGVGYEQYF.

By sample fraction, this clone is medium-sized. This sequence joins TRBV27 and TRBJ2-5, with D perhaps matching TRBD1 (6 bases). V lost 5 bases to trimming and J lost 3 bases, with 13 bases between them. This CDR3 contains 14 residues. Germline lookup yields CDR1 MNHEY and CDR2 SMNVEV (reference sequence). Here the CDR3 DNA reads TGTGCCAGCAGTGCCCTAGGACAGAAAGAGACCCAGTACTTC. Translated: CASSALGQKETQYF.

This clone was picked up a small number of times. The CDR3 protein is CASRGKVDGRHYEQYF. In nucleotides, the CDR3 is TGTGCCAGCAGGGGGAAAGTAGACGGAAGACACTACGAGCAGTACTTC. The rearrangement joins TRBV12-3 or TRBV12-4 to TRBJ2-7; D not resolved. The CDR3 extends over 16 amino acids. Trimming left V 6 bases short and J 3 bases short, with 21 bases between.

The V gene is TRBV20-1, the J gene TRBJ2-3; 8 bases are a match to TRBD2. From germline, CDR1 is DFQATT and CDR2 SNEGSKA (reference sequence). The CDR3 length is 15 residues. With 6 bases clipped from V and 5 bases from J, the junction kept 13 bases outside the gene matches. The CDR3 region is CSADPAGALRDTQYF. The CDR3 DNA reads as TGCAGTGCCGACCCAGCGGGGGCCCTCCGAGATACGCAGTATTTT.

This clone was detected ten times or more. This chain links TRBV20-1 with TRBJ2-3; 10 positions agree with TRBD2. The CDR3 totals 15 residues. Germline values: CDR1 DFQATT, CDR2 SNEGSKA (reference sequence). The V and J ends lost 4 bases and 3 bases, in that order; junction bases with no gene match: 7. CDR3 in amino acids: CSATGAGGVTDTQYF. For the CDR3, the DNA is TGCAGTGCTACCGGAGCGGGAGGGGTGACAGATACGCAGTATTTT.

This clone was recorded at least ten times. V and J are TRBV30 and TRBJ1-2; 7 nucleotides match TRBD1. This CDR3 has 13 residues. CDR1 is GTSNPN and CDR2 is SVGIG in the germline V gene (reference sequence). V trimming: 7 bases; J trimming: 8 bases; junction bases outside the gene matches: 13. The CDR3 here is CAFYIQGVRGYTF. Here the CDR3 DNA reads TGTGCCTTTTACATCCAGGGGGTTCGAGGCTACACCTTC.

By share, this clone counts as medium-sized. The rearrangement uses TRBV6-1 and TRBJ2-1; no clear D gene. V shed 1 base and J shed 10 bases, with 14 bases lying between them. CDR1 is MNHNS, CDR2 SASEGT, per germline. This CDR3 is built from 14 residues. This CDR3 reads CASSEDGLTREQFF. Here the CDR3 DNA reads TGTGCCAGCAGTGAAGACGGGCTCACCAGGGAGCAGTTCTTC.

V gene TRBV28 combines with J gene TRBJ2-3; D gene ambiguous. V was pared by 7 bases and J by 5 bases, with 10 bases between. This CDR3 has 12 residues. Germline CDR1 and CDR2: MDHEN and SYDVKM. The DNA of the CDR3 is TGTGCCAGCACCACCACCCTAGATACGCAGTATTTT. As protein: CASTTTLDTQYF.

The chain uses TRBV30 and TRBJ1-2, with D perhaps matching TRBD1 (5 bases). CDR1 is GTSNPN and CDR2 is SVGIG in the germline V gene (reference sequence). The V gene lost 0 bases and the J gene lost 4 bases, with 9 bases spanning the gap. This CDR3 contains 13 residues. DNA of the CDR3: TGTGCCTGGAGTGTAGGACACCTCTATGGCTACACCTTC. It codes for CAWSVGHLYGYTF.

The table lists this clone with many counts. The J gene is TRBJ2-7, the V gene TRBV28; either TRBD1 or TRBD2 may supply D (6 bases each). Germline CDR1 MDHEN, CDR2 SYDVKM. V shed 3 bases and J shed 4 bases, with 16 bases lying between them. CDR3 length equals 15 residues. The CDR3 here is CASSFPVGGAYEQYF. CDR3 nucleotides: TGTGCCAGCAGTTTCCCGGTGGGGGGCGCGTACGAGCAGTACTTC.

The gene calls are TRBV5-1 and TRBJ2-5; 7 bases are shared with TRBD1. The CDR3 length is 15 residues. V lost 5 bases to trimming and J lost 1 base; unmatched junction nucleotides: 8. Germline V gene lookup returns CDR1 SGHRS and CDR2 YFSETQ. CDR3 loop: CASSSDRVGQETQYF. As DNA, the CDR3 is TGCGCCAGCAGTAGCGACAGGGTGGGCCAAGAGACCCAGTACTTC.

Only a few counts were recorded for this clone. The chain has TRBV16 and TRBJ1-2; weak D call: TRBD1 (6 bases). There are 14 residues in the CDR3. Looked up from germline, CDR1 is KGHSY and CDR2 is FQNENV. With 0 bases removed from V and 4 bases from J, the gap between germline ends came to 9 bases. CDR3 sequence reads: CASSQSATGYGYTF. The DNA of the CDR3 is TGTGCCAGCAGCCAATCTGCGACAGGCTATGGCTACACCTTC.

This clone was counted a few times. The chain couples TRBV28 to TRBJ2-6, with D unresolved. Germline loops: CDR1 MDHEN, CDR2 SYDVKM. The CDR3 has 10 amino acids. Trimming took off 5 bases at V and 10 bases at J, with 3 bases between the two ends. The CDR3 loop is CASSVNVLTF. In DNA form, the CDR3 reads TGTGCCAGCAGTGTAAACGTCCTGACTTTC.

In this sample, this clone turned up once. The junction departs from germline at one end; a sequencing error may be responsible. CDR3 sequence (DNA): TGTGCCAGCAGCTTACGCCGGGGGGAGGTGGAGACCCAGTATTTC. This codes for CASSLRRGEVETQYF. The rearrangement joins TRBV7-9 to TRBJ2-5; 7 bases match TRBD2. CDR3 size: 15 residues. The V gene's germline CDR1 is SEHNR and CDR2 FQNEAQ (reference sequence).

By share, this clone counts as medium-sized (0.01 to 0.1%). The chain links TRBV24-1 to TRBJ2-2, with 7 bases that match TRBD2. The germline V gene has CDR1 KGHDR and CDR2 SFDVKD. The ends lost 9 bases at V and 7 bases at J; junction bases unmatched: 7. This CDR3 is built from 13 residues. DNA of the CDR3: TGTGCCACCGGGGGAGGGGAGGGCGGGGAGCTGTTTTTT. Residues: CATGGGEGGELFF.

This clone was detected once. The CDR3 sequence: CASSSDTSGSDVGQYF. CDR3 nucleotides: TGTGCCAGCAGCTCGGACACTAGCGGGAGCGACGTTGGGCAGTATTTT. The V gene is TRBV7-3, the J gene TRBJ2-3; 11 nucleotides align to TRBD2. Germline trimming cut 4 bases from V and 11 bases from J; bases unmatched to any gene: 14. The CDR3 runs 16 residues. Looked up from germline, CDR1 is SGHTA and CDR2 is FQGTGA. Drawing the rest from reference TRBV7-3 and TRBJ2-3, the complete variable domain is GAGVSQTPSNKVTEKGKYVELRCDPISGHTALYWYRQSLGQGPEFLIYFQGTGAADDSGLPNDRFFAVRPEGSVSTLKIQRTERGDSAVYLCASSSDTSGSDVGQYFGPGTRLTVL.

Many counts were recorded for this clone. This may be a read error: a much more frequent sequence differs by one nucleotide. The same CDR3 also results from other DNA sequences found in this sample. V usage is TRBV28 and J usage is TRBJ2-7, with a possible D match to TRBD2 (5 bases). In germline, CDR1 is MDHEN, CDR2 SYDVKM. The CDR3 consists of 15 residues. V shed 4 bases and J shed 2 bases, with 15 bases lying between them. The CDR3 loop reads CASSSLAGSTYEQYF. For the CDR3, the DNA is TGTGCCAGCAGTTCCCTAGCCGGATCCACCTACGAGCAGTACTTC.

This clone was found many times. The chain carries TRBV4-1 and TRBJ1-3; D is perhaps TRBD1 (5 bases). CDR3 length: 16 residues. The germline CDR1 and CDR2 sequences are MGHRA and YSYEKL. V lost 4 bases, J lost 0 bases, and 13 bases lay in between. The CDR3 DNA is TGCGCCAGCAGCCCTTCTGGGGCAACCTCTGGAAACACCATATATTTT. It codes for CASSPSGATSGNTIYF.

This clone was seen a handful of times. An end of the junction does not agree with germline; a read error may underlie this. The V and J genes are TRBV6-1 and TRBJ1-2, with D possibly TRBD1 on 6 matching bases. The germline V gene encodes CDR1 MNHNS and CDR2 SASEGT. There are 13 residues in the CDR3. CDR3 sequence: CASLGQYGYCYTF. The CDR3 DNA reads TGTGCCAGCCTAGGACAGTACGGCTATTGCTACACCTTC.

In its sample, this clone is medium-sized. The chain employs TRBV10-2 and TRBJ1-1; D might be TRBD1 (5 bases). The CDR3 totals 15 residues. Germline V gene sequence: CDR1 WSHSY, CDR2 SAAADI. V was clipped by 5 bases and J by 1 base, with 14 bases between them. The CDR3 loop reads CASSLPLGGNTEAFF. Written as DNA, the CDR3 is TGCGCCAGCAGTTTGCCACTCGGGGGGAACACTGAAGCTTTCTTT.

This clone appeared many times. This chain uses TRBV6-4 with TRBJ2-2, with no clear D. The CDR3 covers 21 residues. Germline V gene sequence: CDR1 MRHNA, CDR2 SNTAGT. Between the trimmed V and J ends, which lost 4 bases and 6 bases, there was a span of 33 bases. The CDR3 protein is CASSAPIASLGLISSAGELFF. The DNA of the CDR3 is TGTGCCAGCAGTGCCCCAATCGCTTCCCTAGGTCTCATTTCTTCCGCCGGGGAGCTGTTTTTT.

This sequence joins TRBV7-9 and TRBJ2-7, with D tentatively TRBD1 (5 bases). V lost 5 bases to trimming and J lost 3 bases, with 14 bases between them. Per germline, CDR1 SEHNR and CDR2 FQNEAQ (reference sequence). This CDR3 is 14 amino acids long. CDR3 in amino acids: CASSRRDRVYEQYF. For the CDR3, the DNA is TGTGCCAGCAGCCGCAGGGATAGGGTCTACGAGCAGTACTTC.